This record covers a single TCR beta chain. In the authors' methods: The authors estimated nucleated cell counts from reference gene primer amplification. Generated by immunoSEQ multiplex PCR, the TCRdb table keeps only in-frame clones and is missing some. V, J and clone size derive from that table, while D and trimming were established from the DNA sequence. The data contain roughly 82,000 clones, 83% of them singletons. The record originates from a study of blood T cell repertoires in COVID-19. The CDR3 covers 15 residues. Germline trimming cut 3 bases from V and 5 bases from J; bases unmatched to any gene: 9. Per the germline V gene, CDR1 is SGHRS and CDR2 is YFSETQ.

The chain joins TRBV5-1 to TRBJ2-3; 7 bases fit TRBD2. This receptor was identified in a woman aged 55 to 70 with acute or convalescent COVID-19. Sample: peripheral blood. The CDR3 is CASSYFPGGEDTQYF. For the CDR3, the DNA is TGCGCCAGCAGCTACTTCCCGGGGGGAGAAGATACGCAGTATTTT.